This passage covers 8 T cell receptor beta chains from one sample sequenced in a study of identical twins. TCRdb analysed the 5' RACE reads with MiXCR anew, one entry per CDR3 protein. The sample has more than 650,000 distinct CDR3 sequences, roughly 6.2% seen once. Input material: naive T cells sorted from blood. These receptors were obtained from a man aged 18-30 years in good health.

This clonotype was observed at least ten times. V gene TRBV5-1 combines with J gene TRBJ1-2; no definite D call. The CDR3 has 14 amino acids. V gave up 0 bases and J gave up 4 bases, with 10 bases separating them. The V gene's germline CDR1 is SGHRS and CDR2 YFSETQ. CDR3 nucleotides: TGCGCCAGCAGCTTGGATAAAGGAAGCTATGGCTACACCTTC. Its translation is CASSLDKGSYGYTF.

This chain links TRBV6-6 with TRBJ2-7; D call uncertain. This CDR3 contains 12 residues. In germline, CDR1 is MNHNY, CDR2 SVGAGI (reference sequence). V dropped 8 bases and J dropped 4 bases, with 12 bases sitting between them. This CDR3 is CASASWVYEQYF. DNA for the CDR3: TGTGCCAGCGCCTCATGGGTGTACGAGCAGTACTTC.

The table lists this clonotype with many counts. This chain uses TRBV7-9 with TRBJ2-5; 8 positions agree with TRBD2. The junction had 8 bases not matched to a gene; V was cut back by 4 bases and J by 1 base. The CDR3 is 16 amino acids. Germline V CDR1 and CDR2: SEHNR, FQNEAQ (reference sequence). DNA for the CDR3: TGTGCCAGCAGCTCAAGCCCACTAGCGGTCCAAGAGACCCAGTACTTC. Its translation is CASSSSPLAVQETQYF. The whole variable domain, filled in from reference TRBV7-9 and TRBJ2-5, reads DTGVSQNPRHKITKRGQNVTFRCDPISEHNRLYWYRQTLGQGPEFLTYFQNEAQLEKSRLLSDRFSAERPKGSFSTLEIQRTEQGDSAMYLCASSSSPLAVQETQYFGPGTRLLVL.

The table lists this clonotype with a few counts. CDR3 protein: CASTRTANTEAFF. CDR3 sequence (DNA): TGTGCCAGTACCAGGACAGCGAACACTGAAGCTTTCTTT. The genes are TRBV19 and TRBJ1-1; D perhaps matches TRBD1 (6 bases). Per the germline V gene, CDR1 is LNHDA and CDR2 is SQIVND (reference sequence). Trimming left V 7 bases short and J 1 base short, with 10 bases between. CDR3 length: 13 residues.

The sample holds many counts of this clonotype. V is TRBV18 and J is TRBJ1-1; tentatively, D is TRBD1 (5 bases). The length of the CDR3 is 15 residues. Per germline, CDR1 KGHSH and CDR2 LQKENI. Deletions cut 2 bases from V and 4 bases from J, with 14 bases between. CDR3 sequence: CASSPSYGTGTEAFF. CDR3 nucleotide sequence: TGTGCCAGCTCACCAAGTTATGGGACGGGCACTGAAGCTTTCTTT.

In this sample, this clonotype turned up a few times. CDR3 residues: CASSERRLGGELFF. Here the CDR3 DNA reads TGTGCCAGCAGTGAACGTCGCCTCGGAGGGGAGCTGTTTTTT. V usage is TRBV2 and J usage is TRBJ2-2, with D uncertain. CDR3 size: 14 residues. V lost 2 bases, J lost 8 bases, and 12 bases lay in between. Germline values: CDR1 SNHLY, CDR2 FYNNEI.

The chain combines TRBV28 with TRBJ2-6; D tentatively reads TRBD1 or TRBD2 (5 bases each). The CDR3 runs 17 residues. Trimming took 3 bases from V and 2 from J, leaving 14 bases between them. CDR1 and CDR2 from the germline V gene are MDHEN and SYDVKM. The CDR3 DNA sequence: TGTGCCAGCAGTTTTTGGGGGACGCGAGCTGGGGCCAACGTCCTGACTTTC. Its translation: CASSFWGTRAGANVLTF.

The sample holds a few counts of this clonotype. This chain connects TRBV12-3 or TRBV12-4 to TRBJ2-1; 13 bases line up with TRBD2. Trimming at V came to 7 bases and at J to 8 bases, leaving 8 bases not matched to a gene. This CDR3 has 15 amino acids. CDR3 sequence reads: CASNSLAGGPYEQFF. The CDR3 DNA reads TGTGCCAGCAACTCACTAGCGGGAGGGCCTTATGAGCAGTTCTTC.